These T cell receptor beta chains were read from a single sample in a study of memory CD4+ T cells and cytomegalovirus serostatus. TCRdb keeps only in-frame clones here, not all; method: immunoSEQ multiplex PCR. The table includes tens of thousands of clones, around 79% detected once. Material for sequencing was memory CD4+ T cells from blood. The receptors were gathered from an adult in good health and CMV-seronegative. The CDR3 runs from the conserved cysteine through the conserved F or W. The order of the fields is clone size, J gene, D gene, V gene, CDR3 DNA, CDR3 protein. A D gene is named only where the DNA matches it firmly. Clone size, where shown, is once, few, many, or a class for clones that have expanded.

clone size: -
J gene: TRBJ1-2
D gene: TRBD1
V gene: TRBV10-3
CDR3 DNA: TGTGCCATCAGTGACGGACAGGGTAACTATGGCTACACCTTC
CDR3 protein: CAISDGQGNYGYTF

clone size: -
J gene: TRBJ1-2
D gene: -
V gene: TRBV25-1
CDR3 DNA: TGTGCCAGCAGTGTGGGGTGGGGGGACTATGGCTACACCTTC
CDR3 protein: CASSVGWGDYGYTF

clone size: -
J gene: TRBJ2-5
D gene: -
V gene: TRBV20-1
CDR3 DNA: TGCAGTGCTCCGTACCAAGAGACCCAGTACTTC
CDR3 protein: CSAPYQETQYF

clone size: -
J gene: TRBJ1-6
D gene: -
V gene: TRBV27
CDR3 DNA: TGTGCCAGCAGTTCCTCAAATTCACCCCTCCACTTT
CDR3 protein: CASSSSNSPLHF

clone size: -
J gene: TRBJ2-1
D gene: -
V gene: TRBV5-1
CDR3 DNA: TGCGCCAGCAGCTTGGGGGCAGGAGATGAGCAGTTCTTC
CDR3 protein: CASSLGAGDEQFF

clone size: -
J gene: TRBJ1-2
D gene: TRBD1
V gene: TRBV19
CDR3 DNA: TGTGCCAGTAGTATGGGGACAGGGGTGAACTATGGCTACACCTTC
CDR3 protein: CASSMGTGVNYGYTF

clone size: few
J gene: TRBJ1-6
D gene: -
V gene: TRBV7-2
CDR3 DNA: TGTGCCAGCAGCCCGTTCGACAGCTCCAATTCACCCCTCCACTTT
CDR3 protein: CASSPFDSSNSPLHF

clone size: -
J gene: TRBJ2-2
D gene: TRBD2
V gene: TRBV4-2
CDR3 DNA: TGTGCCAGCAGGAGAAGCGGGGGAGACACCGGGGAGCTGTTTTTT
CDR3 protein: CASRRSGGDTGELFF

clone size: -
J gene: TRBJ2-2
D gene: -
V gene: TRBV9
CDR3 DNA: TGTGCCAGCAGCGTAGGGACCTACACCGGGGAGCTGTTTTTT
CDR3 protein: CASSVGTYTGELFF

clone size: -
J gene: TRBJ1-1
D gene: TRBD1
V gene: TRBV10-1
CDR3 DNA: TGCGCCAGCAGTCCAACCTGGACAGGGGGGAACACTGAGGCTTTCTTT
CDR3 protein: CASSPTWTGGNTEAFF

clone size: -
J gene: TRBJ1-5
D gene: TRBD1
V gene: TRBV10-3
CDR3 DNA: TGTGCCACCGCAGAACAGGGGTACCAGCCCCAGCATTTT
CDR3 protein: CATAEQGYQPQHF

clone size: -
J gene: TRBJ2-1
D gene: TRBD2
V gene: TRBV7-2
CDR3 DNA: TGTGCCAGCAGCTTGGGGGGGGTGCGCTACAATGAGCAGTTCTTC
CDR3 protein: CASSLGGVRYNEQFF

clone size: once
J gene: TRBJ2-4
D gene: -
V gene: TRBV18
CDR3 DNA: TGTGCCAGCTCACCACAGGGGGCCAAAAACATTCAGTACTTC
CDR3 protein: CASSPQGAKNIQYF

clone size: -
J gene: TRBJ1-1
D gene: TRBD1
V gene: TRBV6-6
CDR3 DNA: TGTGCCAGCAGCCAGGGGGTGGGACACGGCGTTGAAGCTTTCTTT
CDR3 protein: CASSQGVGHGVEAFF

clone size: medium-sized
J gene: TRBJ1-5
D gene: -
V gene: TRBV7-9
CDR3 DNA: TGTGCCAGCAGCCAGGACAATCAGCCCCAGCATTTT
CDR3 protein: CASSQDNQPQHF

clone size: -
J gene: TRBJ1-5
D gene: -
V gene: TRBV11-3
CDR3 DNA: TGTGCCAGCAGCTTAGAAATTAGGGTTCAACCGAAATCGCCCCAGCATTTT
CDR3 protein: CASSLEIRVQPKSPQHF

clone size: -
J gene: TRBJ1-1
D gene: -
V gene: TRBV4-2
CDR3 DNA: TGTGCCAGCAGGAAACCGGGGGCTAAGGGCACTGAAGCTTTCTTT
CDR3 protein: CASRKPGAKGTEAFF

clone size: -
J gene: TRBJ1-2
D gene: TRBD1
V gene: TRBV5-1
CDR3 DNA: TGCGCCAGCAGATCAACAGGGGGCGCCGGCTATGGCTACACCTTC
CDR3 protein: CASRSTGGAGYGYTF

clone size: -
J gene: TRBJ1-1
D gene: -
V gene: TRBV10-3
CDR3 DNA: TGTGCCATCAGTGAGACACAGGGTGCGACTGAAGCTTTCTTT
CDR3 protein: CAISETQGATEAFF

clone size: -
J gene: TRBJ2-2
D gene: -
V gene: TRBV19
CDR3 DNA: TGTGCCAGTACCTCGGGACGGCCTTCCGGGGAGCTGTTTTTT
CDR3 protein: CASTSGRPSGELFF